Reported below is one T cell receptor (beta chain). There are many counts of this clonotype. What this receptor recognizes is not known. One end of the junction varies from germline; a read error may be responsible. From the germline V gene, CDR1 is SGHRS and CDR2 is YFSETQ. Measured from the cysteine to the phenylalanine, the CDR3 is 15 residues long. The read is trimmed to its CDR3 DNA, 45 bases read in frame from base 1. Systemically healthy Caucasian individuals from Russia, some 40 in total and aged roughly 6 to 100 years, were included as donors. Roughly 10 milliliters of peripheral blood were collected from each donor into EDTA-treated Vacutainer tubes. Ficoll-Paque density-gradient centrifugation was used to isolate PBMCs, with at least 7 million obtained per sample. Total RNA was extracted from PBMCs with Trizol reagent, with at least 6 micrograms obtained per sample. For every donor, an aliquot of PBMCs went through flow cytometry to measure the percentages of naive CD45RAhigh/CD27high T cells.

The library was built by means of 5' RACE. The run used an Illumina HiSeq 2500. A second PCR of roughly 7 to 11 cycles was performed with a sample-barcoded 5' primer and a J-beta primer mix. A template-switch 5' adaptor carrying 12 random nucleotides introduced a unique molecular identifier onto each TCR beta cDNA molecule. Each sample yielded at least 3 million CDR3-containing paired-end reads. First-strand cDNA synthesis was performed from all RNA using the Mint cDNA synthesis kit, with priming by a TRBC-specific oligonucleotide. After uracil-DNA glycosylase treatment, a first 18-cycle PCR used universal primers M1SS and BC2_uni_R on all cDNA. The authors' pipeline ran thus. For normalization, 1 million high-quality reads were randomly selected from each sample, with every read carrying a distinct molecular identifier. Reads sharing molecular identifiers were discarded rather than binned into consensus sequences. MiTCR, with a Q25 quality threshold and the strictest error-elimination algorithm, was used for CDR3 identification, clonotype clustering and error correction. Lower-bound total TCR beta diversity was estimated with a nonparametric unseen species model using Euler transformation. The public reads were reprocessed in TCRdb via fastp at Q25 and MiXCR, keeping in-frame beta chains. Every distinct CDR3 protein forms one entry, paired with its most common genes and DNA. V and J calls and clone size were set by TCRdb, not the authors. In this sample the table shows approximately 730,000 distinct CDR3 sequences, roughly 41% of which occur a single time. The ten largest clonotypes hold around 20% of the sample.

The data belong to a study of blood T cells in healthy people across ages (dated by TCRdb to the mid-2010s). For the wider study: In model experiments, template switching captured roughly one uniquely barcoded TCR beta cDNA molecule for every two T cells. The study analyzed two additional independent replicas of 1 million unique cDNA reads from the same blood draw for two donors, one aged 18 to 30 and one aged 80 or older. Four age groups were formed from the donors: young (average approximately 15 years), middle-aged (just under 40), aged (roughly 56) and long-lived (about 80). Using deep sequencing normalized with unique cDNA molecular identifiers, the study measured how TCR beta repertoire diversity changes with age. To avoid experimental bias, donors of different ages were distributed randomly across sequencing lanes. The paper's findings and limits, for the study overall: Observed TCR beta diversity per million T cells fell roughly linearly with age, and a significant reduction was already apparent by age about 36. Estimates of total diversity based on one million sequenced T cells were considered lower bounds and underestimates. A strong correlation was found between observed TCR beta diversity and the percentage of naive T cells measured by flow cytometry. Because profiling used bulk unsorted PBMCs, naive and antigen-experienced compartments could not be compared conclusively. Compared with the aged group, the long-lived group had more naive CD4+ T cells, fewer expanded clones and increased TCR diversity, a pattern suggesting age selection. The CMV infection status of donors was not known, potentially confounding age-related changes in expanded clonotypes.

Sequencing used blood. The chain joins TRBV5-1 to TRBJ2-7, and 13 bases in between align with TRBD2. This TCR derives from a woman in her sixties or seventies in good health. CDR3 loop: CASSLVLAGGYEQYF. The DNA sequence reads TGTGCCAGCAGCTTAGTACTAGCGGGAGGGTACGAGCAGTACTTC. Joined to the reference TRBV5-1 and TRBJ2-7 proteins, this CDR3 gives the full variable domain: KAGVTQTPRYLIKTRGQQVTLSCSPISGHRSVSWYQQTPGQGLQFLFEYFSETQRNKGNFPGRFSGRQFSNSRSEMNVSTLELGDSALYLCASSLVLAGGYEQYFGPGTRLTVT.